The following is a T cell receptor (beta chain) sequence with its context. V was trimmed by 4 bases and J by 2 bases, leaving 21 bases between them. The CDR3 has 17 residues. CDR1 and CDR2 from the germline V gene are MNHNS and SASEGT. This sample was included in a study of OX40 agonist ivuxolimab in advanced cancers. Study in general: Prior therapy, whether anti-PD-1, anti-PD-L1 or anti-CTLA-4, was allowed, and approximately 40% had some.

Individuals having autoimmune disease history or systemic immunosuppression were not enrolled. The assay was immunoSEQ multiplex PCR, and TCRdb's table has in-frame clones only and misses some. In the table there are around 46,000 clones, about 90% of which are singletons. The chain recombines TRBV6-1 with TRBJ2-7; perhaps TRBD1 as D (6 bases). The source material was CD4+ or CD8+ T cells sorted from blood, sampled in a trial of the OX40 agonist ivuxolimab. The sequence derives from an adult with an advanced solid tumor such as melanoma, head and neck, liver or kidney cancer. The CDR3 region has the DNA TGTGCCAGCAGTGTAAACGACGTACAGGGAATCCCCTACGAGCAGTACTTC. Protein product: CASSVNDVQGIPYEQYF.